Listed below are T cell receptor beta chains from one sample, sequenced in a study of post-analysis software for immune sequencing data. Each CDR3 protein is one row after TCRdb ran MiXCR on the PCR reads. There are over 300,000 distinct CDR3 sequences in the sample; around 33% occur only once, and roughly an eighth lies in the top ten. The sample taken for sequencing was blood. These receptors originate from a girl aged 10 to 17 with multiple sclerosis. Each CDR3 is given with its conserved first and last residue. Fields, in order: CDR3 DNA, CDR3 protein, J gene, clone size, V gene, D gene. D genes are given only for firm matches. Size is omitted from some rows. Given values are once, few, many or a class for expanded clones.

CDR3 DNA: TGTGCCAGCAACTCCCTAACAGGGGACGAGACCCAGTACTTC
CDR3 protein: CASNSLTGDETQYF
J gene: TRBJ2-5
clone size: .
V gene: TRBV7-9
D gene: TRBD1

CDR3 DNA: TGTGCCAGCAGTCGGACTAGCAGAAAAGAGGCCCAGTACTTC
CDR3 protein: CASSRTSRKEAQYF
J gene: TRBJ2-5
clone size: .
V gene: TRBV5-6
D gene: TRBD2

CDR3 DNA: TGCAGTGCTAGAGATATGGAGAAGGGGAGTCTCTCCTACGGGCAGTACTTC
CDR3 protein: CSARDMEKGSLSYGQYF
J gene: TRBJ2-4
clone size: .
V gene: TRBV20-1
D gene: .

CDR3 DNA: TGTGCCAGCAGCCCGAACGGGGTGAGGGATGAGCAGTTCTTC
CDR3 protein: CASSPNGVRDEQFF
J gene: TRBJ2-1
clone size: .
V gene: TRBV7-8
D gene: .

CDR3 DNA: TGTGCCAGCTCAGGCGGACAGGGGGCCGTCTATGGCTACACCTTC
CDR3 protein: CASSGGQGAVYGYTF
J gene: TRBJ1-2
clone size: .
V gene: TRBV18
D gene: TRBD1

CDR3 DNA: TGTGCCAGCAGCTTGGAATACCGGTTGGAGCGGGGGGCCTACGAGCAGTACTTC
CDR3 protein: CASSLEYRLERGAYEQYF
J gene: TRBJ2-7
clone size: .
V gene: TRBV5-6
D gene: TRBD2

CDR3 DNA: TGTGCCAGCAGGTCACGACAGGGGAATTCACCCCTCCACTTT
CDR3 protein: CASRSRQGNSPLHF
J gene: TRBJ1-6
clone size: .
V gene: TRBV5-8
D gene: TRBD1

CDR3 DNA: TGTGCCACCAGTGGTCCCATGCCCGGGGGCGGATCCTACAATGAGCAGTTCTTC
CDR3 protein: CATSGPMPGGGSYNEQFF
J gene: TRBJ2-1
clone size: .
V gene: TRBV24-1
D gene: .

CDR3 DNA: TGTGCCAGCAGTTTATCGTCGGGGGTCCAAGAGACCCAGTACTTC
CDR3 protein: CASSLSSGVQETQYF
J gene: TRBJ2-5
clone size: .
V gene: TRBV27
D gene: .

CDR3 DNA: TGTGCCAGCAGCTTAGTACCGATGTTGGACGAGCAGTACTTC
CDR3 protein: CASSLVPMLDEQYF
J gene: TRBJ2-7
clone size: .
V gene: TRBV7-9
D gene: .

CDR3 DNA: TGTGCCAGCAGCTTTTCCCCGGGACTCGTAAACAATGAGCAGTTCTTC
CDR3 protein: CASSFSPGLVNNEQFF
J gene: TRBJ2-1
clone size: .
V gene: TRBV7-8
D gene: .

CDR3 DNA: TGCAGCGTGGGTCAGGACGAGCCCGAAGCTTTCTTT
CDR3 protein: CSVGQDEPEAFF
J gene: TRBJ1-1
clone size: .
V gene: TRBV29-1
D gene: .

CDR3 DNA: TGTGCCAGCAGCCAAGAGGGGACAGGCTCCTACAATGAGCAGTTCTTC
CDR3 protein: CASSQEGTGSYNEQFF
J gene: TRBJ2-1
clone size: .
V gene: TRBV4-2
D gene: TRBD1

CDR3 DNA: TGTGCCAGCAGAAGTACCCGGGACAGGGGGCCTTACGAGCAGTACTTC
CDR3 protein: CASRSTRDRGPYEQYF
J gene: TRBJ2-7
clone size: few
V gene: TRBV27
D gene: TRBD1

CDR3 DNA: TGTGCCAGCAGCTTAGGAGGACAGGGGAACGCAGATACGCAGTATTTT
CDR3 protein: CASSLGGQGNADTQYF
J gene: TRBJ2-3
clone size: .
V gene: TRBV7-9
D gene: TRBD1

CDR3 DNA: TGTGCCAGCGGCCGCTTCCAAGAGACCCAGTACTTC
CDR3 protein: CASGRFQETQYF
J gene: TRBJ2-5
clone size: .
V gene: TRBV12-3/TRBV12-4
D gene: .

CDR3 DNA: TGCAGCGTTTCTGGGACTAGCGGAGTCTCCTACGAGCAGTACTTC
CDR3 protein: CSVSGTSGVSYEQYF
J gene: TRBJ2-7
clone size: few
V gene: TRBV29-1
D gene: TRBD2

CDR3 DNA: TGTGCCAGCACCCCACCCGGTGGGAACTCGGCCGGCTATGGCTACACCTTC
CDR3 protein: CASTPPGGNSAGYGYTF
J gene: TRBJ1-2
clone size: .
V gene: TRBV5-5
D gene: .